The source of this T cell receptor (beta chain) is a study of CD8+ T cells in alopecia areata. The sample holds one count of this clone. Its matching antigen is unknown. Germline CDR1 is GTSNPN and CDR2 is SVGIG (reference sequence). CDR3 length: 13 residues. The V end was cut by 5 bases, the J end by 0 bases, with 10 bases between. Following RNA extraction, reverse transcription yielded cDNA that acted as the sequencing template. Only in-frame clones appear in the TCRdb table, and some are missing; sequencing was by immunoSEQ multiplex PCR. The table has roughly 120,000 clones, roughly 55% seen once; the top ten hold 12%. Study-level findings and limits: Under tofacitinib, fewer expanded CD8+ clones appeared among the top 100 scalp clones. Clonality exceeded that of normal scalp in lesional scalp, most notably in alopecia totalis/universalis. While patients received tofacitinib, many expanded lesional clones remained present in scalp and blood.

Treatment specified: oral pan-JAK inhibitor, 5-10 mg twice daily. From PBMCs, CD4+ and CD8+ T cells were sorted. The J gene is TRBJ1-1, the V gene TRBV30; tentatively, D is TRBD1 (5 bases). The receptor comes from a human donor with alopecia areata. Source: CD8+ T cells sorted from blood, taken at week 24, from a patient treated with tofacitinib. The CDR3 DNA sequence: TGTGCCTGGTCTGCAGGGATGAACACTGAAGCTTTCTTT. Its protein product is CAWSAGMNTEAFF.